Each of the 5 T cell receptor beta chains below was sequenced from the same sample in a study of cytomegalovirus exposure and HLA in healthy donors. The PCR made use of 60 Vbeta and 13 Jbeta primers. Profiling relied on immunoSEQ multiplex PCR, and the TCRdb table lists in-frame clones only, not all of them. The sample consists of some 190,000 clones, roughly 85% of them appearing once. Sequenced sample: PBMCs. Source of these receptors: a boy aged 2 to 10 in good health and CMV-seronegative.

The chain carries TRBV23-1 and TRBJ2-6, with TRBD1 matching 10 bases. TRBV23-1 is sorted into the ORF group, with uncertain function. V lost 3 bases to trimming and J lost 5 bases; unmatched junction nucleotides: 10. The CDR3 runs to 18 residues. CDR3 sequence (DNA): TGCGCCAGCAGTCATTGGGACAGGGGTTACTTCAGGGCCAACGTCCTGACTTTC. This translates into CASSHWDRGYFRANVLTF.

As DNA, the CDR3 is TGTGCCAGCAGTGAGGGTCGGGGGGGGGACTACAATGAGCAGTTCTTC. As protein: CASSEGRGGDYNEQFF. The chain is built from TRBV6-4 and TRBJ2-1; 8 nucleotides align to TRBD2. CDR1 is MRHNA, CDR2 SNTAGT, per germline. The CDR3 is 16 residues long. Unmatched junction bases numbered 7, after V lost 3 bases and J lost 3 bases.

This sequence joins TRBV6-6 and TRBJ2-2; TRBD2 is a possible D gene (6 bases). V shed 2 bases and J shed 1 base, with 8 bases lying between them. The germline V gene has CDR1 MNHNY and CDR2 SVGAGI (reference sequence). There are 15 residues in the CDR3. Here the CDR3 reads CASSYAGRNTGELFF. In nucleotides, the CDR3 is TGTGCCAGCAGTTACGCGGGGAGGAACACCGGGGAGCTGTTTTTT.

The V gene is TRBV19, the J gene TRBJ2-5, with 9 bases matching TRBD2. CDR1 LNHDA and CDR2 SQIVND come from the germline V gene (reference sequence). Trimming at V came to 6 bases and at J to 5 bases, leaving 10 bases not matched to a gene. CDR3 length: 15 residues. CDR3 in amino acids: CASSTVASGTETQYF. CDR3 DNA sequence: TGTGCCAGTAGCACAGTGGCTAGCGGGACTGAGACCCAGTACTTC.

On this clone: One end of the junction does not line up with germline, which may come from a read error. The V call is TRBV7-9, the J call TRBJ2-7; a weak D match, TRBD1 (5 bases). This CDR3 contains 14 residues. CDR1 is SEHNR and CDR2 is FQNEAQ in the germline V gene (reference sequence). CDR3 sequence: CSSSSQGWSYEQYF. The CDR3 nucleotides are TGTTCCAGCAGCTCCCAGGGATGGTCCTACGAGCAGTACTTC.